A selection of T cell receptor beta chains follows, all from one sample in a study of cytomegalovirus exposure and HLA in healthy donors. Method: immunoSEQ multiplex PCR; TCRdb's copy keeps in-frame clones and lacks some. This sample has approximately 150,000 clones; 60% to 80% occur once, and the top ten carry 3.5% to 4.5%. Sequencing input: PBMCs. These TCRs come from a man aged 30-40 years in good health and CMV-seropositive. CDR3s include the opening cysteine and the closing phenylalanine or tryptophan. A D gene is named only where the DNA matches it firmly. Some rows mark clone size as missing; the rest say once, few, many or name a class of expanded clone.

D gene: TRBD1
clone size: .
J gene: TRBJ2-5
V gene: TRBV4-1
CDR3 DNA: TGCGCCAGCAGCGCAGGGACAGGGGGTTGGGAGACCCAGTACTTC
CDR3 protein: CASSAGTGGWETQYF

D gene: TRBD1
clone size: few
J gene: TRBJ1-2
V gene: TRBV28
CDR3 DNA: TGTGCCAGCAAAAACGACAGGGGTTCTGGCTACACCTTC
CDR3 protein: CASKNDRGSGYTF

D gene: .
clone size: few
J gene: TRBJ1-1
V gene: TRBV19
CDR3 DNA: TGTGCCAGTAGTATTCAGGTAAACACTGAAGCTTTCTTT
CDR3 protein: CASSIQVNTEAFF

D gene: .
clone size: .
J gene: TRBJ2-7
V gene: TRBV29-1
CDR3 DNA: TGCAGCGTTGGGGCCAACGAGCAGTACTTC
CDR3 protein: CSVGANEQYF

D gene: .
clone size: .
J gene: TRBJ1-5
V gene: TRBV5-6
CDR3 DNA: TGTGCCAGCAGCTTGTATAACAGCAGGCAGCCCCAGCATTTT
CDR3 protein: CASSLYNSRQPQHF

D gene: .
clone size: .
J gene: TRBJ2-3
V gene: TRBV7-9
CDR3 DNA: TGTGCCAGCAGCTTAGGTCATGGAGGGCTAAGCACAGATACGCAGTATTTT
CDR3 protein: CASSLGHGGLSTDTQYF

D gene: .
clone size: once
J gene: TRBJ2-7
V gene: TRBV29-1
CDR3 DNA: TGCAGCGTTGAAATGCAGGGCCGGGAGCAGTACTTC
CDR3 protein: CSVEMQGREQYF

D gene: TRBD2
clone size: .
J gene: TRBJ2-2
V gene: TRBV6-1
CDR3 DNA: TGTGCCAGCAGTGAGGGACTAGCGGGGGAGCTGTTTTTT
CDR3 protein: CASSEGLAGELFF

D gene: TRBD2
clone size: .
J gene: TRBJ2-5
V gene: TRBV29-1
CDR3 DNA: TGCAGCGTTGGGCTAGCGGGGCGGGCAAAAACCCAGTACTTC
CDR3 protein: CSVGLAGRAKTQYF

D gene: TRBD1
clone size: .
J gene: TRBJ2-5
V gene: TRBV7-2
CDR3 DNA: TGTGCCAGCAGCCCCCGGGACAGGCGGGAGACCCAGTACTTC
CDR3 protein: CASSPRDRRETQYF

D gene: TRBD2
clone size: once
J gene: TRBJ2-1
V gene: TRBV7-3
CDR3 DNA: TGTGCCAGCAGCCTAGGGTCGGCGGGGGGCAATGAGCAGTTCTTC
CDR3 protein: CASSLGSAGGNEQFF

D gene: TRBD1
clone size: few
J gene: TRBJ2-3
V gene: TRBV5-1
CDR3 DNA: TGCGCCAGCAGCTCCCCGGGACAGAGGGCAGATACGCAGTATTTT
CDR3 protein: CASSSPGQRADTQYF

D gene: .
clone size: .
J gene: TRBJ2-5
V gene: TRBV30
CDR3 DNA: TGTGCCTGGAGTGTACAGGGACCGGAGACCCAGTACTTC
CDR3 protein: CAWSVQGPETQYF

D gene: .
clone size: .
J gene: TRBJ2-2
V gene: TRBV7-6
CDR3 DNA: TGTGCCAGCAGCTTAAGGGCTTGGCAGGGTAATACCGGGGAGCTGTTTTTT
CDR3 protein: CASSLRAWQGNTGELFF

D gene: TRBD2
clone size: .
J gene: TRBJ2-5
V gene: TRBV30
CDR3 DNA: TGTGCCTGGAGTCTAGCGGGGGGAGAAGAGACCCAGTACTTC
CDR3 protein: CAWSLAGGEETQYF

D gene: .
clone size: .
J gene: TRBJ1-5
V gene: TRBV4-3
CDR3 DNA: TGCGCCAGCAGCCAAGATTCTTTTCGTGGCAATCAGCCCCAGCATTTT
CDR3 protein: CASSQDSFRGNQPQHF

D gene: .
clone size: .
J gene: TRBJ2-2
V gene: TRBV2
CDR3 DNA: TGTGCCAGCAGGAAGGGACAGAACACCGGGGAGCTGTTTTTT
CDR3 protein: CASRKGQNTGELFF

D gene: TRBD1
clone size: .
J gene: TRBJ1-2
V gene: TRBV7-2
CDR3 DNA: TGTGCCAGCAGCCCAGGGACAGGATATGGCTACACCTTC
CDR3 protein: CASSPGTGYGYTF

D gene: TRBD1
clone size: .
J gene: TRBJ2-1
V gene: TRBV7-9
CDR3 DNA: TGTGCCAGCAGCTTAGGTGGGACAGGGGCCGGTGAGCAGTTCTTC
CDR3 protein: CASSLGGTGAGEQFF

D gene: TRBD1
clone size: .
J gene: TRBJ2-7
V gene: TRBV7-9
CDR3 DNA: TGTGCCAGCAGCGTAGGACAGGGGATACCCGAGCAGTACTTC
CDR3 protein: CASSVGQGIPEQYF

D gene: TRBD1
clone size: .
J gene: TRBJ1-1
V gene: TRBV6-1
CDR3 DNA: TGTGCCAGCAGAACCCTGACAGGGGAGAGCGCTTTCTTT
CDR3 protein: CASRTLTGESAFF

D gene: .
clone size: .
J gene: TRBJ1-2
V gene: TRBV2
CDR3 DNA: TGTGCCAGCGGTCCCTGGGCCGCCTATGGCTACACCTTC
CDR3 protein: CASGPWAAYGYTF

D gene: .
clone size: .
J gene: TRBJ2-1
V gene: TRBV2
CDR3 DNA: TGTGCCAGGGGGGTTGGGGGGTACAATGAGCAGTTCTTC
CDR3 protein: CARGVGGYNEQFF

D gene: .
clone size: .
J gene: TRBJ2-5
V gene: TRBV6-4
CDR3 DNA: TGTGCCAGCAGTCCGAACCTGACCCCACCCGAGGAGGAGGAGACCCAGTACTTC
CDR3 protein: CASSPNLTPPEEEETQYF

D gene: .
clone size: .
J gene: TRBJ2-5
V gene: TRBV6-5
CDR3 DNA: TGTGCCAGCAGTTACTTTAATCAAGAGACCCAGTACTTC
CDR3 protein: CASSYFNQETQYF

D gene: TRBD1
clone size: .
J gene: TRBJ1-1
V gene: TRBV9
CDR3 DNA: TGTGCCAGCAGCATTACCGGGACAGGGGTGACTGAAGCTTTCTTT
CDR3 protein: CASSITGTGVTEAFF

D gene: .
clone size: .
J gene: TRBJ2-7
V gene: TRBV2
CDR3 DNA: TGTGCCAGCAGTGAACAGGGGAGCTCCTACGAGCAGTACTTC
CDR3 protein: CASSEQGSSYEQYF

D gene: .
clone size: .
J gene: TRBJ1-1
V gene: TRBV18
CDR3 DNA: TGTGCCAGCTCACTCACAGGGTACACTGAAGCTTTCTTT
CDR3 protein: CASSLTGYTEAFF

D gene: .
clone size: .
J gene: TRBJ2-2
V gene: TRBV28
CDR3 DNA: TGTGCCAGCAGCCCTAGCAGCCGGGTGGGAGGGGAGCTGTTTTTT
CDR3 protein: CASSPSSRVGGELFF

D gene: TRBD2
clone size: few
J gene: TRBJ2-5
V gene: TRBV5-1
CDR3 DNA: TGCGCCAGCAGCTCTGGCGGGGGCCAAGAGACCCAGTACTTC
CDR3 protein: CASSSGGGQETQYF

D gene: TRBD1
clone size: .
J gene: TRBJ2-7
V gene: TRBV10-3
CDR3 DNA: TGTGCCATCCAAGGGACAGGGGACTACGAGCAGTACTTC
CDR3 protein: CAIQGTGDYEQYF

D gene: TRBD1
clone size: .
J gene: TRBJ2-1
V gene: TRBV6-1
CDR3 DNA: TGTGCCAGCAGGGGACAGCCGAGCTCCTACAATGAGCAGTTCTTC
CDR3 protein: CASRGQPSSYNEQFF

D gene: TRBD1
clone size: few
J gene: TRBJ2-7
V gene: TRBV19
CDR3 DNA: TGTGCCAGTAGTATCGTGAAGGGGGCTAGTTACGAGCAGTACTTC
CDR3 protein: CASSIVKGASYEQYF

D gene: .
clone size: .
J gene: TRBJ1-2
V gene: TRBV5-6
CDR3 DNA: TGTGCCAGCAGCTCCCGCGGGGCCGCGAACTATGGCTACACCTTC
CDR3 protein: CASSSRGAANYGYTF

D gene: TRBD2
clone size: .
J gene: TRBJ2-3
V gene: TRBV11-2
CDR3 DNA: TGTGCCAGCAGCTTAGGTACTAGCGGGGGTAGCACAGATACGCAGTATTTT
CDR3 protein: CASSLGTSGGSTDTQYF